This T cell receptor beta chain is drawn from a study of OX40 agonist ivuxolimab in advanced cancers. Across the study: Ivuxolimab, which is an agonistic anti-OX40 (CD134) antibody, was administered to the patients.

Clones were read by immunoSEQ multiplex PCR, and TCRdb kept only the in-frame ones, dropping some. The profile shows fewer than 85,000 clones, approximately 89% of them singletons. This CDR3 comprises 19 residues. CDR1 is SGDLS, CDR2 YYNGEE, per germline. V shed 4 bases, J shed 3 bases, and the junction held 16 bases outside the gene matches. The V gene is TRBV9, the J gene TRBJ2-7; 13 nucleotides agree with TRBD2. This TCR was sampled from an adult with an advanced solid tumor such as melanoma, head and neck, liver or kidney cancer. This specimen was CD4+ or CD8+ T cells sorted from blood, taken in a trial of the OX40 agonist ivuxolimab. In DNA form, the CDR3 reads TGTGCCAGCAGCTCCCAGGGGGCTGGACTAGCGGGAGTAATCTACGAGCAGTACTTC. Translation: CASSSQGAGLAGVIYEQYF. The full variable domain, rest sourced from reference TRBV9 and TRBJ2-7, is DSGVTQTPKHLITATGQRVTLRCSPRSGDLSVYWYQQSLDQGLQFLIQYYNGEERAKGNILERFSAQQFPDLHSELNLSSLELGDSALYFCASSSQGAGLAGVIYEQYFGPGTRLTVT.